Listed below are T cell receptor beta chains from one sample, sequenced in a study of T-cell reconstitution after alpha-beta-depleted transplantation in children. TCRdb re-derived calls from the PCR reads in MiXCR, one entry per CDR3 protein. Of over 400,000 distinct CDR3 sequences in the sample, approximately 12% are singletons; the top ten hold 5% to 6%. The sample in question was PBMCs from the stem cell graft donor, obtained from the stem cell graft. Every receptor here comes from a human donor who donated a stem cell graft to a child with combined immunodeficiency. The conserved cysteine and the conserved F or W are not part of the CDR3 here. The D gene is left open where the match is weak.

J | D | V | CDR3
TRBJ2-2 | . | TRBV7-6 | ASSLVASPPTGELF
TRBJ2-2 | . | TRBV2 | ASTEWGALNTGELF
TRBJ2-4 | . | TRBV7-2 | ASSLGGLQNIQY
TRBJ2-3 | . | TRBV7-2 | ASSLVGTSTDTQY
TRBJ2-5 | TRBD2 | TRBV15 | ATSRESSGGKETQY
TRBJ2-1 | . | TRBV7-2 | ASSAWDEQF
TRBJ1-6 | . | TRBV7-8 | ASSLANVRNNSPLH
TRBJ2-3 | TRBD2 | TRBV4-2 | ASSQTTSGVTDTQY
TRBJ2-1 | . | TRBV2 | ASSESLSYEQF
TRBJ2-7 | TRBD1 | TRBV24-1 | ATSGQGSSYEQY
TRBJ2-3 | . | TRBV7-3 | ASSPDVSTDTQY
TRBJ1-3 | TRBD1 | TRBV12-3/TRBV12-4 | ASSMGQGAADTIY
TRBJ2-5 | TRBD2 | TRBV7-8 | ASSPRLAGSQETQY
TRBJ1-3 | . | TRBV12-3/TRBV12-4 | ASSSPTEGYSGNTIY
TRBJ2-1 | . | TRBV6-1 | ASRSGDSSYNEQF
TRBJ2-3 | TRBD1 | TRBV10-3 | AISDSGTGGDTQY
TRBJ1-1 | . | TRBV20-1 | SARDQQVPRTEAF
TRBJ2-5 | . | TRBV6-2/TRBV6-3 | ASRISQTQY
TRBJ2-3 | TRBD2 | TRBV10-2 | ASRIGLAGAADTQY
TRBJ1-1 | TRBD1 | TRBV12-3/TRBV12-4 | ASNPTGSLPEAF
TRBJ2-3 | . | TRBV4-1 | ASSQERARSTDTQY
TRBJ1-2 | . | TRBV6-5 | ASSYSASANYGYT
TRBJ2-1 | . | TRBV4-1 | ASSRSVNLLAGSYNEQF
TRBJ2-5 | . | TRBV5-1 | ASTVGETQY
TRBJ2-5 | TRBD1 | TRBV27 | ASSLLETGGPQETQY
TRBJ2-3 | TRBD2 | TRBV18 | ASSPGSGEIDTQY
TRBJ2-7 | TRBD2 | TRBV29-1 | SVEASGSYEQY
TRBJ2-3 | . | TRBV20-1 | SAGRGYGTDTQY
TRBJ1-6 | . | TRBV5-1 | ASSLDESPLH
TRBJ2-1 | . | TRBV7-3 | ASSLLMGASEQF
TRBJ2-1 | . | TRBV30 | AWSVGSHNEQF
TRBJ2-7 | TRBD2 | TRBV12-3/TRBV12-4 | ASSLGTTYEQY